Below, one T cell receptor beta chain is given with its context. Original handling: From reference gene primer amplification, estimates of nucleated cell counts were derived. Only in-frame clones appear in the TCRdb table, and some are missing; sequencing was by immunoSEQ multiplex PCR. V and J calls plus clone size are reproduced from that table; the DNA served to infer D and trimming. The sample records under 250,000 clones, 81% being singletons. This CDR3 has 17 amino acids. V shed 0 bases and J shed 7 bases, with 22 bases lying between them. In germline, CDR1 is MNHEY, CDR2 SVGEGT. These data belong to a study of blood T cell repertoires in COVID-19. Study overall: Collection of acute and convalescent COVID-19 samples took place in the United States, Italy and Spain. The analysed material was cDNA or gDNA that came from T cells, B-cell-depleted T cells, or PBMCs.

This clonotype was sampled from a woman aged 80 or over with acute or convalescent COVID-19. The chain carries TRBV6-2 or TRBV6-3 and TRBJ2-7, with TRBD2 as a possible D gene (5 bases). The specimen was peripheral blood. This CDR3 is CASSYSLLRTDWQEQYF. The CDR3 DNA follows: TGTGCCAGCAGTTACTCCCTCCTGCGGACTGACTGGCAAGAGCAGTACTTC.